The clone carrying this T cell receptor (beta chain) was counted only a few times. Its antigen is unknown. The sample is drawn from a study of vaccination effects on CD4 cells after COVID-19. Points from the study as a whole: Only a single clone (1 of 255 vaccine-induced clones in healthy vaccinees) cross-reacted with common cold coronaviruses. Few convalescent patients were studied, and early post-infection samples were lacking.

V was clipped by 3 bases and J by 5 bases, with 16 bases between them. The CDR3 contains 16 residues. Germline V CDR1 and CDR2: SEHNR, FQNEAQ (reference sequence). Using viral peptide pools, the ViraFEST assay grew out antigen-specific CD4+ T cells prior to sequencing. The culture ran for roughly ten days, and then CD4+ T cells were isolated. Having tested negative for nucleocapsid antibodies, the vaccine recipients showed no prior SARS-CoV-2 infection. The assay was immunoSEQ multiplex PCR, and TCRdb's table has in-frame clones only and misses some. The sample consists of about 23,000 clones, 65% to 80% of them appearing once.

The chain combines TRBV7-9 with TRBJ2-2; D is tentatively TRBD1 or TRBD2 (5 bases each). This material consisted of CD4+ T cells from PBMCs cultured with HCoV-NL63 spike peptides, taken before COVID-19 vaccination. The sequence came from a human donor who received a COVID-19 vaccine. The CDR3 loop is CASSFWGLGDTGELFF. The CDR3 DNA follows: TGTGCCAGCAGCTTTTGGGGTCTGGGGGATACCGGGGAGCTGTTTTTT.